Shown below are 32 T cell receptor beta chains from a single sample sequenced in a study of human T cells and chemical hapten exposure. Time point noted: pre-sensitization, week 0. The treatment: therapeutic diphenylcyclopropenone sensitization with weekly scalp DPC. TCRdb ran MiXCR on the RACE reads and lists one entry per CDR3 protein. The sample gives about 87,000 distinct CDR3 sequences, 9.6% of which show up once; less than 4.5% is in the top ten. This material consisted of whole blood, taken in connection with sensitization to the hapten diphenylcyclopropenone (DPC). Source of these receptors: a woman aged 40 to 50 with alopecia areata. Some clones in this sample may be carry-over from other donors' samples.

The rearrangement uses TRBV4-1 and TRBJ2-7, with a weak D call TRBD1 (8 bases). Deletions cut 4 bases from V and 0 bases from J, with 34 bases between. Germline V CDR1 and CDR2: MGHRA, YSYEKL. The CDR3 has 22 residues. The CDR3 region is CASSPDRGRGGGPIVFSYEQYF. The CDR3 DNA reads TGCGCCAGCAGCCCCGACAGGGGAAGAGGCGGGGGCCCCATCGTTTTCTCCTACGAGCAGTACTTC.

The sample holds many counts of this clonotype. The J gene is TRBJ1-2, the V gene TRBV6-2 or TRBV6-3, with D possibly TRBD1 on 5 matching bases. The CDR3 has 14 amino acids. CDR1 is MNHEY and CDR2 is SVGEGT in the germline V gene. Trimming shortened V by 5 bases and J by 4 bases, and 14 bases separated the two germline ends. The CDR3 sequence: CASSTGTGSYGYTF. CDR3 DNA sequence: TGTGCCAGCAGTACGGGTACAGGCTCCTATGGCTACACCTTC.

This clonotype turned up a few times. This chain uses TRBV20-1 with TRBJ1-6; 8 bases are a match to TRBD1. CDR1 and CDR2 (germline): DFQATT, SNEGSKA (reference sequence). V lost 0 bases and J lost 6; bases outside the gene matches: 10. CDR3 length: 17 residues. CDR3 in amino acids: CSARDQGQGGSNSPLHF. CDR3 nucleotides: TGCAGTGCTAGAGATCAAGGACAGGGCGGGTCTAATTCACCCCTCCACTTT.

This clonotype was seen ten or more times. This chain joins TRBV7-9 and TRBJ1-1, with D possibly TRBD1 on 6 matching bases. CDR1 and CDR2 from the germline V gene are SEHNR and FQNEAQ (reference sequence). The CDR3 runs to 14 residues. V was shortened by 5 bases and J by 3 bases, with 13 bases between the two germline ends. The CDR3 coding sequence is TGTGCCAGCAGCCGGGGACATTCAGACACTGAAGCTTTCTTT. It specifies CASSRGHSDTEAFF.

This clonotype has at least ten counts. The chain has TRBV7-9 and TRBJ2-3, with 9 bases that match TRBD2. Per germline, CDR1 SEHNR and CDR2 FQNEAQ (reference sequence). This CDR3 comprises 14 residues. Trimming cost V 4 bases and J 5 bases; bases outside gene matches: 4. CDR3 sequence (DNA): TGTGCCAGCAGCTCTAGCGGGGCTGGAGATACGCAGTATTTT. Translated, it gives CASSSSGAGDTQYF.

The rearrangement links TRBV7-9 to TRBJ1-5; D is unresolved. The V and J ends lost 6 bases and 5 bases respectively, with 11 bases between them. Per germline, CDR1 SEHNR and CDR2 FQNEAQ (reference sequence). This CDR3 is built from 13 residues. CDR3 bases: TGTGCCAGCAGACCAGGACCCTATCAGCCCCAGCATTTT. Its protein is CASRPGPYQPQHF.

The chain recombines TRBV27 with TRBJ2-7; TRBD1 aligns across 11 bases. This CDR3 has 16 residues. CDR1 and CDR2 (germline): MNHEY, SMNVEV (reference sequence). Trimming took 1 base from V and 2 from J; bases not matched to a gene: 4. CDR3 in amino acids: CASSLYGTGGTYEQYF. The CDR3 DNA reads TGTGCCAGCAGTTTATATGGGACAGGGGGGACCTACGAGCAGTACTTC.

The chain combines TRBV12-3 or TRBV12-4 with TRBJ2-3; possibly TRBD1 for D (5 bases). The ends were cut back, 5 bases at V and 0 bases at J, with 12 bases in the middle. This CDR3 contains 15 residues. The CDR3 region is CASSPTRQSTDTQYF. The DNA of the CDR3 is TGTGCCAGCAGTCCGACCAGACAGAGCACAGATACGCAGTATTTT.

This clonotype occurred many times. This sequence joins TRBV6-6 and TRBJ2-1, with 11 nucleotides matching TRBD2. The CDR3 runs to 18 residues. Germline CDR1 reads MNHNY; CDR2 reads SVGAGI (reference sequence). J was trimmed by 4 bases and V by 4 bases; bases with no gene match: 12. The CDR3 DNA sequence: TGTGCCAGCAGTTCGACGGGGGGACTAGCGGCACCATACAATGAGCAGTTCTTC. It is translated as CASSSTGGLAAPYNEQFF.

This clonotype showed up many times. The CDR3 here is CASSTLQEAGELFF. The CDR3 DNA reads TGTGCCAGTAGTACCCTCCAAGAGGCCGGGGAGCTGTTTTTT. V gene TRBV19 combines with J gene TRBJ2-2; no definite D call. Trimming took 4 bases from V and 6 from J, leaving 12 bases between them. Germline CDR1 reads LNHDA; CDR2 reads SQIVND (reference sequence). This CDR3 comprises 14 residues.

This clonotype has a count of ten or more. V is TRBV19 and J is TRBJ2-2; TRBD1 is a possible D gene (6 bases). This CDR3 spans 16 amino acids. Trimming pared 5 bases from V and 1 base from J, leaving 14 bases between. Germline V lookup: CDR1 LNHDA, CDR2 SQIVND (reference sequence). The CDR3 nucleotides are TGTGCCAGTAGTTCGGCCGGGACACTGAACACCGGGGAGCTGTTTTTT. This encodes CASSSAGTLNTGELFF.

In its sample, this clonotype was seen many times. The CDR3 DNA sequence: TGTGCCAGCAGCCGGGGTTCAGGTCCAAATACGCAGTATTTT. Encoded protein: CASSRGSGPNTQYF. V is TRBV3-1 and J is TRBJ2-3; no definite D call. Per germline, CDR1 LGHDT and CDR2 YNNKEL (reference sequence). Trimming cost V 4 bases and J 7 bases, with 15 bases left between them. The CDR3 runs to 14 residues.

There are many counts of this clonotype. J is TRBJ2-3 and V is TRBV7-8, with D uncertain. The V end was cut by 3 bases, the J end by 6 bases, with 7 bases between. Germline V CDR1 and CDR2: SGHVS, FQNEAQ. The CDR3 is made up of 12 amino acids. The CDR3 DNA sequence: TGTGCCAGCAGCTTTGTCTTGGATACGCAGTATTTT. This sequence encodes CASSFVLDTQYF.

At least ten counts were recorded for this clonotype. The V and J genes are TRBV18 and TRBJ2-5; unclear D gene. V lost 4 bases, J lost 1 base, and 7 bases lay in between. Germline V gene data show CDR1 as KGHSH and CDR2 as LQKENI. The CDR3 length is 13 residues. In DNA form, the CDR3 reads TGTGCCAGCTCACAGACGTTCCAAGAGACCCAGTACTTC. Amino acids: CASSQTFQETQYF.

V usage is TRBV5-1 and J usage is TRBJ1-1; D not certain. V was trimmed by 7 bases and J by 0 bases, leaving 13 bases between them. The CDR3 sequence is 14 residues long. CDR1 and CDR2 (germline): SGHRS, YFSETQ. Here the CDR3 DNA reads TGCGCCAGCTGCCTCGAACGGCTGAACACTGAAGCTTTCTTT. Protein sequence: CASCLERLNTEAFF.

This clonotype was recorded at least ten times. V usage is TRBV20-1 and J usage is TRBJ1-5; possibly TRBD1 for D (6 bases). Trimming took off 5 bases at V and 4 bases at J, with 27 bases between the two ends. The germline gives CDR1 DFQATT, CDR2 SNEGSKA (reference sequence). This CDR3 contains 18 residues. The CDR3 is CSAVYSLWGALPNQPQHF. The CDR3 DNA reads as TGCAGTGCTGTCTATAGCCTCTGGGGGGCTCTTCCAAATCAGCCCCAGCATTTT.

This clonotype was found many times. This chain connects TRBV10-1 to TRBJ2-1; 12 bases agree with TRBD2. There are 16 residues in the CDR3. The J segment lost 4 bases and the V segment lost 3 bases, leaving 4 bases of the junction unmatched. CDR1 is WNHNN and CDR2 is SYGVQD in the germline V gene (reference sequence). CDR3 sequence: CASSDAGTSGYNEQFF. The CDR3 nucleotides read TGCGCCAGCAGTGACGCCGGGACTAGCGGGTACAATGAGCAGTTCTTC.

The rearrangement links TRBV14 to TRBJ2-3, with 9 positions matching TRBD2. The CDR3 contains 13 residues. V was clipped by 0 bases and J by 11 bases; unmatched bases: 3. Germline V gene sequence: CDR1 SGHDN, CDR2 FVKESK. The DNA of the CDR3 is TGTGCCAGCAGCCAAGATCTAGCGGGGAGGCAGTATTTT. This encodes CASSQDLAGRQYF. Based on the CDR3 plus reference TRBV14 and TRBJ2-3, the full variable domain is EAGVTQFPSHSVIEKGQTVTLRCDPISGHDNLYWYRRVMGKEIKFLLHFVKESKQDESGMPNNRFLAERTGGTYSTLKVQPAELEDSGVYFCASSQDLAGRQYFGPGTRLTVL.

In its sample, this clonotype was seen many times. The V call is TRBV12-3 or TRBV12-4, the J call TRBJ1-2, with TRBD1 matching 10 bases. This CDR3 has 14 residues. Trimming removed 5 bases from V and 6 bases from J; junction bases left unmatched: 6. The CDR3, as DNA: TGTGCCAGCAGTGGGGGGACAGGGGAGAATGGCTACACCTTC. This codes for CASSGGTGENGYTF.

This clonotype was recorded many times. The chain uses TRBV29-1 and TRBJ1-2; no clear D. CDR3 length: 13 amino acids. With 6 bases removed from V and 4 bases from J, the gap between germline ends came to 15 bases. Germline CDR1 is SQVTM and CDR2 is ANQGSEA. The CDR3 protein is CSVGNPRTYGYTF. In nucleotides, the CDR3 is TGCAGCGTAGGGAATCCACGGACCTATGGCTACACCTTC.

The sample holds a few counts of this clonotype. The V call is TRBV7-9, the J call TRBJ2-7, with TRBD2 matching over 9 bases. The CDR3 totals 16 residues. Germline CDR1 is SEHNR and CDR2 is FQNEAQ (reference sequence). J gave up 0 bases and V 3 bases, and 6 bases lay outside the gene matches. CDR3 sequence: CASSLGVAGASYEQYF. CDR3 DNA: TGTGCCAGCAGCTTGGGAGTAGCGGGGGCCTCCTACGAGCAGTACTTC.

This clonotype was recorded a few times. The chain uses TRBV10-3 and TRBJ2-6, with D tentatively TRBD1 (6 bases). CDR3 size: 17 residues. V was cut by 2 bases and J by 1 base, with 12 bases left in between. Per germline, CDR1 ENHRY and CDR2 SYGVKD. CDR3 bases: TGTGCCATCAGTGAGGGGGGCGGGCAGTCTGGGGCCAACGTCCTGACTTTC. Translating gives CAISEGGGQSGANVLTF.

This clonotype came up many times. This CDR3 is CSVEVEGRPYGYTF. For the CDR3, the DNA is TGCAGCGTTGAAGTTGAGGGCAGGCCCTATGGCTACACCTTC. The chain recombines TRBV29-1 with TRBJ1-2; D call uncertain. CDR1 is SQVTM and CDR2 is ANQGSEA in the germline V gene. The CDR3 extends over 14 amino acids. V was clipped by 1 base and J by 4 bases, with 13 bases between them.

This clonotype showed up many times. The chain is built from TRBV7-2 and TRBJ2-7; no firm D call. Germline CDR1 is SGHTA and CDR2 is FQGNSA. This CDR3 has 12 amino acids. The V and J ends lost 5 bases and 1 base respectively, with 6 bases between them. CDR3 loop: CASSPNSYEQYF. CDR3 nucleotide sequence: TGTGCCAGCAGCCCCAATTCCTACGAGCAGTACTTC. The full variable domain, its missing parts supplied by reference TRBV7-2 and TRBJ2-7, is GAGVSQSPSNKVTEKGKDVELRCDPISGHTALYWYRQSLGQGLEFLIYFQGNSAPDKSGLPSDRFSAERTGGSVSTLTIQRTQQEDSAVYLCASSPNSYEQYFGPGTRLTVT.

The chain employs TRBV4-3 and TRBJ1-5; D is undetermined. The V end was cut by 0 bases, the J end by 1 base, with 7 bases between. The CDR3 is 15 amino acids. CDR1 is LGHNA, CDR2 YSLEER, per germline. CDR3 in DNA: TGCGCCAGCAGCCAAGATGCAGAGAGCAATCAGCCCCAGCATTTT. Translation: CASSQDAESNQPQHF.

Turning to this clonotype: One end of the junction varies from germline; a read error may be responsible. The chain carries TRBV13 and TRBJ2-7, with TRBD1 identical over 7 bases. CDR1 and CDR2 (germline): PRHDT, FYEKMQ (reference sequence). The CDR3 totals 14 residues. The CDR3: CASSIGQGAYEQYF. The CDR3 bases are TGTGCCAGCAGCATAGGCCAGGGGGCCTACGAGCAGTACTTC. Using reference TRBV13 and TRBJ2-7 for the parts outside the CDR3, the full variable domain is AAGVIQSPRHLIKEKRETATLKCYPIPRHDTVYWYQQGPGQDPQFLISFYEKMQSDKGSIPDRFSAQQFSDYHSELNMSSLELGDSALYFCASSIGQGAYEQYFGPGTRLTVT.

In this sample, this clonotype turned up many times. The chain is built from TRBV11-2 and TRBJ2-5, with D unclear. In germline, CDR1 is SGHAT, CDR2 FQNNGV. The CDR3 is 14 residues long. V lost 2 bases to trimming and J lost 1 base, with 8 bases between them. The CDR3 nucleotides read TGTGCCAGCAGCTTATTGCAGTCCCAAGAGACCCAGTACTTC. Translation gives CASSLLQSQETQYF.

This clonotype was detected a few times. This chain links TRBV7-2 with TRBJ2-7; a possible D gene is TRBD1 (6 bases). Per the germline V gene, CDR1 is SGHTA and CDR2 is FQGNSA. V shed 5 bases and J shed 2 bases, with 16 bases lying between them. The CDR3 totals 15 residues. DNA of the CDR3: TGTGCCAGCAGCCCACAGGGAAATGGTGCCTACGAGCAGTACTTC. It yields the protein CASSPQGNGAYEQYF.

The chain uses TRBV7-2 and TRBJ1-4, with a weak D call TRBD1 (5 bases). V was clipped by 6 bases and J by 0 bases, with 14 bases between them. This CDR3 contains 16 residues. Germline CDR1 reads SGHTA; CDR2 reads FQGNSA. CDR3 in DNA: TGTGCCAGCAGGCTAAACGGGGGGGCAACTAATGAAAAACTGTTTTTT. It codes for CASRLNGGATNEKLFF.

J is TRBJ1-1 and V is TRBV7-2; TRBD1 is a possible D gene (6 bases). The V gene lost 5 bases and the J gene lost 6 bases, with 13 bases spanning the gap. Germline CDR1 is SGHTA and CDR2 is FQGNSA. CDR3 length: 13 residues. For the CDR3, the DNA is TGTGCCAGCAGCCGCTACAGGGTCCCTGAAGCTTTCTTT. Translation: CASSRYRVPEAFF.

This clonotype appeared many times. The chain employs TRBV9 and TRBJ2-2; 7 bases are shared with TRBD2. The CDR3 is made up of 14 amino acids. The V gene end was trimmed by 6 bases and the J gene end by 6 bases; junction bases not matched to a gene: 8. Germline CDR1 and CDR2: SGDLS and YYNGEE. The CDR3 sequence is CASTQGAGSGELFF. The CDR3 region has the DNA TGTGCCAGCACGCAGGGAGCGGGGTCCGGGGAGCTGTTTTTT.

This chain uses TRBV11-2 with TRBJ1-2; D ambiguous. This CDR3 spans 13 amino acids. The germline gives CDR1 SGHAT, CDR2 FQNNGV. Trimming left V 7 bases short and J 5 bases short, with 14 bases between. The DNA for the CDR3 is TGTGCCAGCACCCTATCTAGGGCGTATGGCTACACCTTC. Its translation is CASTLSRAYGYTF.